Below, 23 T cell receptor beta chains from the same sample are listed, as sequenced in a study of blood T cells in healthy people across ages (dated by TCRdb to 2015 to 2017). Libraries were prepared through 5' RACE. Sequencing took place on an Illumina HiSeq 2500. The second PCR ran for roughly 6 to 11 cycles and used a J-beta primer mix along with a sample-barcoded 5' primer. The raw public reads went through TCRdb reprocessing: fastp at Q25, MiXCR clone calling, in-frame beta chains kept. One record per CDR3 amino acid sequence lists the most common genes and DNA. Across this sample there are about 1,500,000 distinct CDR3 sequences, with approximately 30% seen only once. The ten largest make up 7.7% of the sample. What was sequenced was blood. The receptors come from a woman aged 30 to 39 in good health.

This chain connects TRBV6-5 to TRBJ2-1; TRBD1 is a possible D gene (6 bases). The V end was cut by 4 bases, the J end by 5 bases, with 15 bases between. The germline V gene has CDR1 MNHEY and CDR2 SVGAGI. There are 15 residues in the CDR3. The CDR3 DNA sequence: TGTGCCAGCAGTTCTTTTGGGACATCGGACAATGAGCAGTTCTTC. Its protein is CASSSFGTSDNEQFF.

The chain is built from TRBV6-2 or TRBV6-3 and TRBJ2-4; D tentatively reads TRBD1 or TRBD2 (6 bases each). The V gene's germline CDR1 is MNHEY and CDR2 SVGEGT. CDR3 length: 14 amino acids. The V end lost 5 bases, the J end lost 9 bases, and 17 bases lay between the germline ends. The CDR3 DNA is TGTGCCAGCAGTGGCGAGGGGGACTTCGGCATTCAGTACTTC. It yields the protein CASSGEGDFGIQYF.

This clonotype was picked up a small number of times. Germline is not matched at one junction end, which may reflect a read error. The J gene is TRBJ1-6, the V gene TRBV6-5; D might be TRBD1 (5 bases). Germline V gene data show CDR1 as MNHEY and CDR2 as SVGAGI. This CDR3 is 15 amino acids long. CDR3 sequence: CASTTKGSFNSPLHF. CDR3 nucleotides: TGTGCCAGCACCACCAAGGGGTCCTTTAATTCACCCCTCCACTTT.

This clonotype occurred many times. The chain uses TRBV20-1 and TRBJ2-7; no clear D gene. Germline V CDR1 and CDR2: DFQATT, SNEGSKA (reference sequence). CDR3 length: 14 amino acids. V was cut by 0 bases and J by 4 bases, with 13 bases left in between. The CDR3 protein is CSARDRRRVYEQYF. CDR3 nucleotides: TGCAGTGCTAGAGATCGGCGACGGGTGTACGAGCAGTACTTC.

CDR3 bases: TGCAGTGCTAGAGTTGGCCAGGGTTCAGAGACCCAGTACTTC. Protein sequence: CSARVGQGSETQYF. The V gene is TRBV20-1, the J gene TRBJ2-5; perhaps TRBD1 as D (5 bases). The V and J ends lost 1 base and 4 bases respectively, with 13 bases between them. Germline V gene data show CDR1 as DFQATT and CDR2 as SNEGSKA (reference sequence). The CDR3 totals 14 residues.

In this sample, this clonotype turned up many times. The rearrangement joins TRBV7-2 to TRBJ2-5; 7 positions match TRBD2. The CDR3 has 16 residues. Germline-derived CDR1 and CDR2 are SGHTA and FQGNSA. The V segment lost 0 bases and the J segment 4 bases; nucleotides outside the gene matches: 8. In DNA, the CDR3 is TGTGCCAGCAGCTTAGCTCCGGCAGGGAGGGGAGAGACCCAGTACTTC. It specifies CASSLAPAGRGETQYF.

This clonotype was detected many times. The genes are TRBV28 and TRBJ2-1, with 9 bases matching TRBD1. J gave up 7 bases and V 3 bases, and 4 bases lay outside the gene matches. Germline V gene sequence: CDR1 MDHEN, CDR2 SYDVKM. The CDR3 has 14 amino acids. CDR3 region: CASSFGQGLNEQFF. DNA for the CDR3: TGTGCCAGCAGTTTTGGACAGGGGTTGAATGAGCAGTTCTTC.

The gene calls are TRBV4-3 and TRBJ2-3; D remains unclear. Germline values: CDR1 LGHNA, CDR2 YSLEER. This CDR3 is built from 13 residues. The V end lost 4 bases, the J end lost 5 bases, and 10 bases lay between the germline ends. The CDR3 spells CASSRGRRDTQYF. The CDR3 DNA reads TGCGCCAGCAGCCGCGGACGGCGAGATACGCAGTATTTT.

The rearrangement joins TRBV5-1 to TRBJ2-1; 8 bases are shared with TRBD2. The end of the DNA is better explained by TRBJ2-7, so the J call may be wrong. The germline V gene has CDR1 SGHRS and CDR2 YFSETQ. CDR3 length: 16 amino acids. The CDR3 DNA reads TGCGCCAGCGCGGGGGAGAGCGGGAGCTCCTACAATGAGCAGTACTTC. Translating gives CASAGESGSSYNEQYF.

This clonotype was recorded at least ten times. The V call is TRBV7-9, the J call TRBJ2-7, with TRBD1 matching over 11 bases. The CDR3 totals 15 residues. The germline CDR1 and CDR2 sequences are SEHNR and FQNEAQ (reference sequence). V lost 4 bases to trimming and J lost 3 bases; unmatched junction nucleotides: 5. Here the CDR3 reads CASSWSGTGGYEQYF. The CDR3 DNA follows: TGTGCCAGCAGCTGGAGTGGGACAGGGGGCTACGAGCAGTACTTC.

To note about this clonotype: Germline and junction disagree at one end, which may indicate a read error. The rearrangement joins TRBV10-3 to TRBJ2-5, with 7 bases matching TRBD1. From germline, CDR1 is ENHRY and CDR2 SYGVKD. CDR3 length: 16 amino acids. The CDR3 loop reads CVISEPGTVGQETQYF. CDR3 nucleotide sequence: TGTGTCATCAGTGAGCCGGGGACAGTTGGCCAAGAGACCCAGTACTTC.

This clonotype was seen a few times. V gene TRBV18 combines with J gene TRBJ1-6, with no clear D. The CDR3 extends over 15 amino acids. Trimming left V 1 base short and J 8 bases short, with 12 bases between. Germline CDR1 is KGHSH and CDR2 is LQKENI. This chain's CDR3 is CASSPRSGWDSPLHF. Here the CDR3 DNA reads TGTGCCAGCTCACCACGGTCCGGATGGGATTCACCCCTCCACTTT.

V and J are TRBV24-1 and TRBJ2-3; TRBD2 agrees at 9 bases. The CDR3 covers 15 residues. Germline V CDR1 and CDR2: KGHDR, SFDVKD. V shed 4 bases and J 6 bases; nucleotides not matched to a gene: 7. The CDR3 DNA sequence: TGTGCCACCAGTGACTCCCTCACTAGCGGGGATACGCAGTATTTT. It specifies CATSDSLTSGDTQYF.

The rearrangement links TRBV5-1 to TRBJ2-5, with 8 bases that match TRBD2. The J call could be wrong; TRBJ2-7 is a better fit for the DNA end. Germline-derived CDR1 and CDR2 are SGHRS and YFSETQ. This CDR3 region has 15 residues. Written as DNA, the CDR3 is TGCGCCAGCAGCTTGGTGGCGGGAGGTTTGCACGAGCAGTACTTC. This gives the protein CASSLVAGGLHEQYF.

This clonotype has more than one count but fewer than ten. Here the CDR3 DNA reads TGTGCCAGCAGCTTCGGGACTGTGGGGTTCTTC. This encodes CASSFGTVGFF. The genes are TRBV7-8 and TRBJ2-1; TRBD2 is a possible D gene (6 bases). The length of the CDR3 is 11 residues. Germline CDR1 reads SGHVS; CDR2 reads FQNEAQ. V lost 3 bases to trimming and J lost 15 bases, with 12 bases between them.

This clonotype has ten or more counts. J is TRBJ1-2 and V is TRBV4-3; D gene uncertain. The CDR3 is made up of 15 amino acids. Trimming removed 0 bases from V and 4 bases from J, with 12 bases in between. Germline assignment: CDR1 LGHNA and CDR2 YSLEER. CDR3 coding DNA: TGCGCCAGCAGCCAAGATCAAGTACGGAGCTATGGCTACACCTTC. It encodes CASSQDQVRSYGYTF.

The chain is built from TRBV11-2 and TRBJ2-2; 10 nucleotides line up with TRBD2. This CDR3 has 15 amino acids. Germline V gene sequence: CDR1 SGHAT, CDR2 FQNNGV. Trimming cost V 10 bases and J 2 bases; bases outside gene matches: 7. The CDR3 reads CATKTSGVNTGELFF. In DNA, the CDR3 is TGTGCCACCAAAACTAGCGGGGTAAACACCGGGGAGCTGTTTTTT.

The chain employs TRBV6-1 and TRBJ2-1, with 10 bases aligning to TRBD2. Trimming at V came to 6 bases and at J to 7 bases, leaving 9 bases not matched to a gene. CDR1 and CDR2 (germline): MNHNS, SASEGT. The CDR3 has 15 residues. The CDR3 DNA is TGTGCCAGCAGGTGGGGACTAGCGAGGGGGAATGAGCAGTTCTTC. Amino acids: CASRWGLARGNEQFF.

This clonotype was found a few times. This may arise from a read error, as a much more abundant clone is one base away. The chain has TRBV7-2 and TRBJ2-3, with D perhaps TRBD1 (6 bases). The CDR3 totals 14 residues. Germline-derived CDR1 and CDR2 are SGHTA and FQGNSA. CDR3 residues: CGSSLMGTGDTQYF. The CDR3 DNA sequence: TGTGGCAGCAGCTTAATGGGAACAGGGGATACGCAGTATTTT. The whole variable domain, remainder taken from reference TRBV7-2 and TRBJ2-3, is GAGVSQSPSNKVTEKGKDVELRCDPISGHTALYWYRQSLGQGLEFLIYFQGNSAPDKSGLPSDRFSAERTGGSVSTLTIQRTQQEDSAVYLCGSSLMGTGDTQYFGPGTRLTVL.

CDR3 sequence reads: CSARNGQDSRGGYTF. DNA for the CDR3: TGCAGTGCCCGAAACGGTCAGGACTCCAGGGGTGGCTACACCTTC. V is TRBV20-1 and J is TRBJ1-2, with D possibly TRBD1 on 6 matching bases. The CDR3 totals 15 residues. Per germline, CDR1 DFQATT and CDR2 SNEGSKA (reference sequence). V dropped 6 bases and J dropped 7 bases, with 24 bases sitting between them.

The V gene is TRBV28, the J gene TRBJ2-1, with 7 bases aligning to TRBD2. J gave up 11 bases and V 2 bases, and 9 bases lay outside the gene matches. The germline gives CDR1 MDHEN, CDR2 SYDVKM. This CDR3 has 14 residues. In DNA, the CDR3 is TGTGCCAGCAGTTTAACGGGAGCGGGGCTTAAGCAGTTCTTC. This codes for CASSLTGAGLKQFF.

This clonotype was recorded a few times. The limits of the CDR3 on the DNA are not certain, so only TCRdb's listed CDR3 is given. This chain links TRBV5-6 with TRBJ2-7; whether TRBD1, the table's D call, matches the DNA was not checked. The CDR3 spans 15 amino acids, including both terminal residues. Germline V gene data show CDR1 as SGHDT and CDR2 as YYEEEE. CDR3 protein: CASSAWGAGTYERYF.

The V and J genes are TRBV20-1 and TRBJ2-7; 10 bases match TRBD2. TRBJ2-5 explains the end of the DNA better; the J call may be wrong. The germline V gene encodes CDR1 DFQATT and CDR2 SNEGSKA (reference sequence). The CDR3 extends over 15 amino acids. The CDR3 region has the DNA TGCAGTGCCGGGGGTAGCGGGAGGCCGGGGGAGACCCAGTACTTC. It yields the protein CSAGGSGRPGETQYF.